This TCR beta chain was documented in a study of cytomegalovirus exposure and HLA in healthy donors. CDR1 and CDR2 (germline): MNHEY, SMNVEV (reference sequence). The ends were cut back, 6 bases at V and 1 base at J, with 9 bases in the middle. This CDR3 comprises 13 residues. Note on this clone: Its antigen is still unknown.

Study-wide results and limits: Among the CMV-associated chains, a few were confirmed in vitro as specific for CMV antigens.

The PCR had 60 Vbeta and 13 Jbeta primers. Profiled with immunoSEQ multiplex PCR; TCRdb holds only in-frame clones, not every one. Of 60,000 to 80,000 clones in the sample, 62% were seen once. The genes are TRBV27 and TRBJ1-1; D may be TRBD1 (6 bases). The sample comprised PBMCs. The sequence was obtained from a man aged 25-45 years in good health and CMV-seronegative. CDR3 sequence (DNA): TGTGCCAGCAGGCCACAGGGGAACACTGAAGCTTTCTTT. This encodes CASRPQGNTEAFF.